Listed below are T cell receptor beta chains from one sample, sequenced in a study of T cell changes during pregnancy in multiple sclerosis. Sequenced by immunoSEQ multiplex PCR; TCRdb stores in-frame clones only, minus some. This sample has some 29,000 clones, with around 86% found just once. The material was CD4+ T cells from peripheral blood mononuclear cells, obtained in the first trimester of pregnancy. The receptors shown here come from a female donor in good health, enrolled as a control in a pregnancy study. Each CDR3 is given with its conserved first and last residue.

CDR3 protein: CASSPRGGAFGTDTQYF
J gene: TRBJ2-3
V gene: TRBV19

CDR3 protein: CASSIVRGEGYEQYF
J gene: TRBJ2-7
V gene: TRBV19

CDR3 protein: CASSGTGSSGANVLTF
J gene: TRBJ2-6
V gene: TRBV6-1

CDR3 protein: CASSESNRGAYEQYF
J gene: TRBJ2-7
V gene: TRBV10-2

CDR3 protein: CAYGDRDYGYTF
J gene: TRBJ1-2
V gene: TRBV5-4

CDR3 protein: CSVEGGTGKVADTQYF
J gene: TRBJ2-3
V gene: TRBV29-1

CDR3 protein: CPAGPTGLSYEQYF
J gene: TRBJ2-7
V gene: TRBV6-4

CDR3 protein: CASSLGTATYEQYF
J gene: TRBJ2-7
V gene: TRBV7-9

CDR3 protein: CASSVPVTGYTF
J gene: TRBJ1-2
V gene: TRBV9

CDR3 protein: CASSLSFLAGAYEQYF
J gene: TRBJ2-7
V gene: TRBV27

CDR3 protein: CASSPRASGRWADTQYF
J gene: TRBJ2-3
V gene: TRBV9

CDR3 protein: CASTPDRERGYTF
J gene: TRBJ1-2
V gene: TRBV19

CDR3 protein: CASSHGTSGSWGTDTQYF
J gene: TRBJ2-3
V gene: TRBV7-3

CDR3 protein: CASELTGGQDTQYF
J gene: TRBJ2-3
V gene: TRBV7-2

CDR3 protein: CASSSDRAVHEQYF
J gene: TRBJ2-7
V gene: TRBV7-9

CDR3 protein: CAWSGGGFPRETQYF
J gene: TRBJ2-5
V gene: TRBV30

CDR3 protein: CASSLTTLTEKYF
J gene: TRBJ2-7
V gene: TRBV7-3

CDR3 protein: CASSLRRGGSTDTQYF
J gene: TRBJ2-3
V gene: TRBV7-2

CDR3 protein: CASSYTTGMGGELFF
J gene: TRBJ2-2
V gene: TRBV5-1

CDR3 protein: CASSLFRTGVEETQYF
J gene: TRBJ2-5
V gene: TRBV7-2

CDR3 protein: CASSPLSRTGVYEQYF
J gene: TRBJ2-7
V gene: TRBV11-2

CDR3 protein: CASSYAPGLAGYEQYF
J gene: TRBJ2-7
V gene: TRBV5-5

CDR3 protein: CASSEGRGRETQYF
J gene: TRBJ2-5
V gene: TRBV2

CDR3 protein: CASSQAEKGTDTQYF
J gene: TRBJ2-3
V gene: TRBV4-2

CDR3 protein: CASSFDSLSNEQFF
J gene: TRBJ2-1
V gene: TRBV5-1

CDR3 protein: CASSPASGLYNEQFF
J gene: TRBJ2-1
V gene: TRBV28

CDR3 protein: CATRPGQGSYGYTF
J gene: TRBJ1-2
V gene: TRBV10-3

CDR3 protein: CASSLATTVLNSPLHF
J gene: TRBJ1-6
V gene: TRBV11-2

CDR3 protein: CASSSTDRGHKGYGYTF
J gene: TRBJ1-2
V gene: TRBV19

CDR3 protein: CASSLGTTGINEKLFF
J gene: TRBJ1-4
V gene: TRBV5-5

CDR3 protein: CASSRDSRLNQPQHF
J gene: TRBJ1-5
V gene: TRBV7-9

CDR3 protein: CASSFRENTEAFF
J gene: TRBJ1-1
V gene: TRBV7-6

CDR3 protein: CASSMFAAGGNTEAFF
J gene: TRBJ1-1
V gene: TRBV19

CDR3 protein: CASSAGQAPGETQYF
J gene: TRBJ2-5
V gene: TRBV9

CDR3 protein: CASTGTGSSYEQYF
J gene: TRBJ2-7
V gene: TRBV6-5

CDR3 protein: CASSPTDRGTDTQYF
J gene: TRBJ2-3
V gene: TRBV18

CDR3 protein: CASSPRAGFGEQYF
J gene: TRBJ2-7
V gene: TRBV18

CDR3 protein: CASSFGGRGTEAFF
J gene: TRBJ1-1
V gene: TRBV27

CDR3 protein: CAWAGLAVTDTQYF
J gene: TRBJ2-3
V gene: TRBV30

CDR3 protein: CASSDTRGRNTAYNEQFF
J gene: TRBJ2-1
V gene: TRBV2

CDR3 protein: CASSLATGTEAFF
J gene: TRBJ1-1
V gene: TRBV7-9

CDR3 protein: CASSPQGFGDGYTF
J gene: TRBJ1-2
V gene: TRBV19

CDR3 protein: CASSPGGAGNTIYF
J gene: TRBJ1-3
V gene: TRBV18

CDR3 protein: CASSLQGADTQYF
J gene: TRBJ2-3
V gene: TRBV7-2

CDR3 protein: CASSYRTGLTEAFF
J gene: TRBJ1-1
V gene: TRBV6-5

CDR3 protein: CSGRTGYSPLHF
J gene: TRBJ1-6
V gene: TRBV29-1

CDR3 protein: CASSHLGASYEQYF
J gene: TRBJ2-7
V gene: TRBV11-2

CDR3 protein: CASSTKSTPGWGGHSDYGYTF
J gene: TRBJ1-2
V gene: TRBV13

CDR3 protein: CASSIQGQENEKLFF
J gene: TRBJ1-4
V gene: TRBV19

CDR3 protein: CASSSPLAGTSNEQYF
J gene: TRBJ2-7
V gene: TRBV28

CDR3 protein: CAWSPGNTEAFF
J gene: TRBJ1-1
V gene: TRBV30